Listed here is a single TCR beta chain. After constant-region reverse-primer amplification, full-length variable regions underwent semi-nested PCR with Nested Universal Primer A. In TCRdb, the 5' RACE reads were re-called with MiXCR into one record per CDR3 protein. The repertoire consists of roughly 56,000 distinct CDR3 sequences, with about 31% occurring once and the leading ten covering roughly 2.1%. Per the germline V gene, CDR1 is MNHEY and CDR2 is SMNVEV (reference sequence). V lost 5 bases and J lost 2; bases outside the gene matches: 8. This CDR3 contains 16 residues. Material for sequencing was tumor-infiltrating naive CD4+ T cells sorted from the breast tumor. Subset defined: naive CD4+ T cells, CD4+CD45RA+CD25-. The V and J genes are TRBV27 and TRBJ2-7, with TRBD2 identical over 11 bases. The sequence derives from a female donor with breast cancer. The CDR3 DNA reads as TGTGCCAGCAGTCCCAGGACTAGCGGGTGGACCTACGAGCAGTACTTC. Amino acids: CASSPRTSGWTYEQYF.